What follows are 23 T cell receptor beta chains derived from one specimen sequenced in a study of long-term antiretroviral therapy in people with HIV. The run of the v3.0 immunoSEQ assay was at survey level. Sequencing used immunoSEQ multiplex PCR; TCRdb keeps in-frame clones, though not all of them. The sample shows around 28,000 clones, around 80% of them seen only once. The source was unsorted PBMCs, collected around 2.8 years after starting antiretroviral therapy. All receptors come from a man aged 25-40 years with HIV.

This chain's CDR3 is CASSIVGTPTGELFF. CDR3 DNA: TGTGCCAGTAGTATTGTTGGGACACCTACCGGGGAGCTGTTTTTT. This chain links TRBV19 with TRBJ2-2; D possibly corresponds to TRBD1 (6 bases). CDR3 length: 15 residues. Trimming shortened V by 3 bases and J by 5 bases, and 13 bases separated the two germline ends. Germline CDR1 reads LNHDA; CDR2 reads SQIVND (reference sequence).

The chain links TRBV7-2 to TRBJ1-5, with D maybe TRBD1 (6 bases). Germline CDR1 and CDR2: SGHTA and FQGNSA. Deletions cut 4 bases from V and 7 bases from J, with 14 bases between. The CDR3 sequence is 14 residues long. CDR3 loop: CASSSQGGGQPQHF. The CDR3 DNA reads as TGTGCCAGCAGCTCACAGGGTGGAGGACAGCCCCAGCATTTT.

The V gene is TRBV9, the J gene TRBJ2-3; 15 bases map to TRBD2. Germline CDR1 reads SGDLS; CDR2 reads YYNGEE. The CDR3 runs 16 residues. The V segment lost 3 bases and the J segment 4 bases; nucleotides outside the gene matches: 3. The CDR3 spells CASSDGTSGRPDTQYF. CDR3 sequence (DNA): TGTGCCAGCAGCGACGGGACTAGCGGGAGGCCAGATACGCAGTATTTT.

The chain carries TRBV5-1 and TRBJ2-1; D is perhaps TRBD1 (6 bases). Germline V gene lookup returns CDR1 SGHRS and CDR2 YFSETQ. V was trimmed by 6 bases and J by 0 bases, leaving 13 bases between them. The CDR3 is made up of 15 amino acids. The DNA for the CDR3 is TGCGCCAGCAACCTTATAGGGGGCTCCTACAATGAGCAGTTCTTC. This sequence encodes CASNLIGGSYNEQFF.

The rearrangement links TRBV7-2 to TRBJ1-2, with D maybe TRBD1 (5 bases). The germline gives CDR1 SGHTA, CDR2 FQGNSA. V shed 5 bases and J shed 4 bases, with 17 bases lying between them. This CDR3 region has 15 residues. The CDR3 sequence: CASSPTGWGPYGYTF. CDR3 sequence (DNA): TGTGCCAGCAGCCCGACGGGGTGGGGCCCCTATGGCTACACCTTC.

This clone was detected a few times. The V and J genes are TRBV28 and TRBJ1-2, with 7 positions matching TRBD1. This CDR3 region has 14 residues. Germline trimming cut 6 bases from V and 10 bases from J; bases unmatched to any gene: 14. The germline CDR1 and CDR2 sequences are MDHEN and SYDVKM. CDR3 bases: TGTGCCAGCAGCCGGGACAGTTTTACTATGACCTACACCTTC. This gives the protein CASSRDSFTMTYTF.

Here the CDR3 reads CASSPITGGTEAFF. In nucleotides, the CDR3 is TGTGCCAGTAGTCCAATTACAGGGGGCACTGAAGCTTTCTTT. This sequence joins TRBV19 and TRBJ1-1, with 8 bases matching TRBD1. V lost 5 bases and J lost 4; bases outside the gene matches: 6. Per germline, CDR1 LNHDA and CDR2 SQIVND (reference sequence). The CDR3 sequence is 14 residues long. Variable domain in full (rest from reference TRBV19 and TRBJ1-1): DGGITQSPKYLFRKEGQNVTLSCEQNLNHDAMYWYRQDPGQGLRLIYYSQIVNDFQKGDIAEGYSVSREKKESFPLTVTSAQKNPTAFYLCASSPITGGTEAFFGQGTRLTVV.

V and J are TRBV27 and TRBJ2-7, with 9 bases lining up with TRBD1. With 5 bases clipped from V and 5 bases from J, the junction kept 13 bases outside the gene matches. The CDR3 length is 16 residues. Germline lookup yields CDR1 MNHEY and CDR2 SMNVEV (reference sequence). This CDR3 is CASSQRATGGVNEQYF. Here the CDR3 DNA reads TGTGCCAGCAGTCAGCGTGCTACAGGGGGCGTAAACGAGCAGTACTTC.

The V and J genes are TRBV9 and TRBJ2-3; TRBD1 matches at 9 bases. Per the germline V gene, CDR1 is SGDLS and CDR2 is YYNGEE. Losses at the gene ends were 2 bases for V and 6 bases for J; bases not matched to a gene: 10. This CDR3 spans 16 amino acids. The CDR3 region is CASSVELTGGSDTQYF. DNA for the CDR3: TGTGCCAGCAGCGTGGAATTGACAGGGGGGAGCGATACGCAGTATTTT. The full variable domain, rest sourced from reference TRBV9 and TRBJ2-3, is DSGVTQTPKHLITATGQRVTLRCSPRSGDLSVYWYQQSLDQGLQFLIQYYNGEERAKGNILERFSAQQFPDLHSELNLSSLELGDSALYFCASSVELTGGSDTQYFGPGTRLTVL.

The chain has TRBV7-3 and TRBJ1-6, with D uncertain. Germline CDR1 SGHTA, CDR2 FQGTGA. V was shortened by 0 bases and J by 10 bases, with 7 bases between the two germline ends. The CDR3 sequence is 13 residues long. The CDR3 sequence is CASSLTGGSPLHF. The DNA of the CDR3 is TGTGCCAGCAGCTTAACGGGCGGATCACCCCTCCACTTT.

V and J are TRBV14 and TRBJ2-3, with D perhaps assigned TRBD1 or TRBD2 (5 bases each). V was cut by 7 bases and J by 2 bases, with 13 bases left in between. CDR1 SGHDN and CDR2 FVKESK come from the germline V gene. This CDR3 spans 14 amino acids. CDR3 region: CASTPGRYTDTQYF. CDR3 in DNA: TGTGCCAGCACCCCGGGGCGGTACACAGATACGCAGTATTTT.

The chain uses TRBV9 and TRBJ1-2, with D unclear. V lost 3 bases to trimming and J lost 4 bases, with 13 bases between them. Germline-derived CDR1 and CDR2 are SGDLS and YYNGEE. The CDR3 runs to 14 residues. DNA of the CDR3: TGTGCCAGCAGCGGCCTGGAGGAGAGCTATGGCTACACCTTC. Translation gives CASSGLEESYGYTF.

The J gene is TRBJ2-7, the V gene TRBV18; the match to TRBD2 covers 8 bases. The CDR3 contains 16 residues. V shed 0 bases, J shed 2 bases, and the junction held 6 bases outside the gene matches. Germline CDR1 reads KGHSH; CDR2 reads LQKENI. The CDR3 loop is CASSPPLREAPYEQYF. Here the CDR3 DNA reads TGTGCCAGCTCACCACCGCTGCGGGAGGCCCCCTACGAGCAGTACTTC.

The rearrangement joins TRBV28 to TRBJ1-1; 7 bases map to TRBD1. The ends lost 6 bases at V and 6 bases at J; junction bases unmatched: 4. The CDR3 spans 12 residues. Looked up from germline, CDR1 is MDHEN and CDR2 is SYDVKM. For the CDR3, the DNA is TGTGCCAGCAGAGGACAGGTATCTGAAGCTTTCTTT. This gives the protein CASRGQVSEAFF.

The chain links TRBV15 to TRBJ2-2; D is unclear. The CDR3 totals 15 residues. The V end lost 0 bases, the J end lost 1 base, and 6 bases lay between the germline ends. The V gene's germline CDR1 is LNHNV and CDR2 YYDKDF (reference sequence). The CDR3 nucleotides read TGTGCCACCAGCAGAGACTCTCGGAACACCGGGGAGCTGTTTTTT. It yields the protein CATSRDSRNTGELFF.

This chain joins TRBV7-9 and TRBJ2-5; D not resolved. This CDR3 has 14 amino acids. V lost 3 bases, J lost 1 base, and 9 bases lay in between. Germline CDR1 SEHNR, CDR2 FQNEAQ (reference sequence). The CDR3 DNA follows: TGTGCCAGCAGCTTGGTAGGGTCCCAAGAGACCCAGTACTTC. Its translation is CASSLVGSQETQYF.

The chain couples TRBV5-6 to TRBJ2-3, with D perhaps TRBD2 (6 bases). The CDR3 runs to 16 residues. Trimming shortened V by 0 bases and J by 1 base, and 12 bases separated the two germline ends. Germline V gene sequence: CDR1 SGHDT, CDR2 YYEEEE. The CDR3 DNA reads TGTGCCAGCAGCTTGGGGTCGGGACTCCGCACAGATACGCAGTATTTT. It specifies CASSLGSGLRTDTQYF.

The chain couples TRBV4-1 to TRBJ2-2; possible D gene TRBD1, 6 bases. This CDR3 comprises 16 residues. V lost 6 bases to trimming and J lost 2 bases, with 16 bases between them. CDR1 and CDR2 (germline): MGHRA, YSYEKL. The CDR3 DNA sequence: TGCGCCAGCAGGCAAACAGGGTGGAATAACACCGGGGAGCTGTTTTTT. Translated: CASRQTGWNNTGELFF.

The CDR3 DNA sequence: TGTGCCAGCAGGTCGACTAGCGGGATGTTTAATGAGCAGTTCTTC. Residues: CASRSTSGMFNEQFF. The J gene is TRBJ2-1, the V gene TRBV25-1; TRBD2 agrees at 11 bases. Germline CDR1 MGHDK, CDR2 SYGVNS. The J segment lost 7 bases and the V segment lost 6 bases, leaving 8 bases of the junction unmatched. The CDR3 runs 15 residues.

The rearrangement joins TRBV29-1 to TRBJ2-7, with 10 bases that match TRBD1. With 4 bases clipped from V and 2 bases from J, the junction kept 17 bases outside the gene matches. Germline lookup yields CDR1 SQVTM and CDR2 ANQGSEA. CDR3 length equals 18 residues. CDR3 bases: TGCAGCGTTGTGAATGGGGGTCCGGGACAGGGGTTTACCTACGAGCAGTACTTC. Its translation is CSVVNGGPGQGFTYEQYF.

The gene calls are TRBV19 and TRBJ1-6; 9 bases agree with TRBD1. The CDR3 is 13 residues long. V lost 5 bases, J lost 9 bases, and 2 bases stayed unmatched. Germline-derived CDR1 and CDR2 are LNHDA and SQIVND (reference sequence). Here the CDR3 reads CASSLTGGSPLHF. For the CDR3, the DNA is TGTGCCAGTAGTTTGACAGGGGGTTCACCCCTCCACTTT. The full variable domain, its missing parts supplied by reference TRBV19 and TRBJ1-6, is DGGITQSPKYLFRKEGQNVTLSCEQNLNHDAMYWYRQDPGQGLRLIYYSQIVNDFQKGDIAEGYSVSREKKESFPLTVTSAQKNPTAFYLCASSLTGGSPLHFGNGTRLTVT.

The chain links TRBV6-5 to TRBJ1-4; D call uncertain. The CDR3 is 13 residues long. Trimming cost V 0 bases and J 4 bases, with 3 bases left between them. CDR1 is MNHEY, CDR2 SVGAGI, per germline. This CDR3 is CASSYSSNEKLFF. In DNA form, the CDR3 reads TGTGCCAGCAGTTACTCCAGTAATGAAAAACTGTTTTTT.

The V call is TRBV9, the J call TRBJ2-7, with a tentative D call TRBD2 (5 bases). The CDR3 is made up of 13 amino acids. Germline V CDR1 and CDR2: SGDLS, YYNGEE. V was pared by 3 bases and J by 3 bases, with 10 bases between. CDR3 region: CASSGGPYYEQYF. Written as DNA, the CDR3 is TGTGCCAGCAGCGGCGGGCCCTACTACGAGCAGTACTTC.